One sample yielded the 30 T cell receptor beta chains listed below, sequenced in a study of T cell responses to AZD1222 COVID-19 vaccine. Clones were read by immunoSEQ multiplex PCR, and TCRdb kept only the in-frame ones, dropping some. This table has 55,000 to 65,000 clones, approximately 80% appearing once. Sequenced here: peripheral blood, sampled 28 days after the second AZD1222 dose. The origin of the receptors is an adult who received the AZD1222 COVID-19 vaccine.

The chain joins TRBV10-3 to TRBJ1-2; maybe TRBD1 (5 bases). The V gene's germline CDR1 is ENHRY and CDR2 SYGVKD. V was pared by 4 bases and J by 0 bases, with 9 bases between. The CDR3 spans 14 residues. The CDR3 sequence is CAISGPGANYGYTF. DNA of the CDR3: TGTGCCATCAGTGGTCCGGGGGCTAACTATGGCTACACCTTC.

The rearrangement uses TRBV19 and TRBJ1-2; D gene unclear. Germline lookup yields CDR1 LNHDA and CDR2 SQIVND (reference sequence). The V end was cut by 3 bases, the J end by 5 bases, with 10 bases between. The CDR3 has 13 residues. Written as DNA, the CDR3 is TGTGCCAGTAGTATCAACGGGAATTATGGCTACACCTTC. Residues: CASSINGNYGYTF.

The J gene is TRBJ1-6, the V gene TRBV18; 8 bases fit TRBD1. CDR3 length: 15 residues. Unmatched junction bases numbered 4, after V lost 1 base and J lost 8 bases. Per the germline V gene, CDR1 is KGHSH and CDR2 is LQKENI. The CDR3 reads CASSPLQGADSPLHF. The CDR3 DNA reads as TGTGCCAGCTCACCACTCCAGGGGGCGGATTCACCCCTCCACTTT.

The V call is TRBV2, the J call TRBJ2-7; a possible D gene is TRBD2 (6 bases). The CDR3 has 14 amino acids. Between the trimmed V and J ends, which lost 2 bases and 5 bases, there was a span of 13 bases. Germline loops: CDR1 SNHLY, CDR2 FYNNEI. CDR3 coding DNA: TGTGCCAGCAGTGAAACCCTAGCGCGGGACGAGCAGTACGTC. It encodes CASSETLARDEQYV.

The chain has TRBV3-1 (or the pseudogene TRBV3-2) and TRBJ1-2; D perhaps matches TRBD1 (5 bases). Germline-derived CDR1 and CDR2 are LGHDT and YNNKEL (reference sequence). This CDR3 has 14 amino acids. Trimming left V 4 bases short and J 6 bases short, with 15 bases between. Here the CDR3 reads CASSPSVGGNGYTF. CDR3 sequence (DNA): TGTGCCAGCAGCCCGAGTGTGGGGGGAAATGGCTACACCTTC.

The genes are TRBV5-1 and TRBJ2-6, with D perhaps TRBD1 (6 bases). CDR3 length equals 15 residues. Germline CDR1 SGHRS, CDR2 YFSETQ. V was clipped by 0 bases and J by 2 bases, with 6 bases between them. The CDR3 DNA reads TGCGCCAGCAGCTTGGACAGGGCTGGGGCCAACGTCCTGACTTTC. Its protein is CASSLDRAGANVLTF.

This clone showed up just a few times. V and J are TRBV5-5 and TRBJ1-3; 7 bases fit TRBD1. V shed 4 bases and J 3 bases; nucleotides not matched to a gene: 10. The CDR3 is made up of 16 amino acids. In germline, CDR1 is SGHKS, CDR2 YYEKEE (reference sequence). CDR3 amino acids: CASSPTPTGSGNTIYF. For the CDR3, the DNA is TGTGCCAGCAGCCCAACTCCGACAGGGAGTGGAAACACCATATATTTT.

This clone was detected a few times. The rearrangement joins TRBV28 to TRBJ1-3, with D uncertain. V was clipped by 3 bases and J by 0 bases, with 6 bases between them. The germline V gene has CDR1 MDHEN and CDR2 SYDVKM. The CDR3 runs 14 residues. In DNA, the CDR3 is TGTGCCAGCAGTTTGGACTACTCTGGAAACACCATATATTTT. It specifies CASSLDYSGNTIYF.

V and J are TRBV28 and TRBJ2-7; TRBD1 might be the D (6 bases). The CDR3 sequence is 15 residues long. Looked up from germline, CDR1 is MDHEN and CDR2 is SYDVKM. Trimming left V 3 bases short and J 2 bases short, with 14 bases between. The CDR3 region has the DNA TGTGCCAGCAGTTTTTCTGGGGGCCCAACCTACGAGCAGTACGTC. It yields the protein CASSFSGGPTYEQYV.

The rearrangement joins TRBV9 to TRBJ2-2, with D perhaps matching TRBD2 (6 bases). Germline CDR1 SGDLS, CDR2 YYNGEE. The V end was cut by 0 bases, the J end by 3 bases, with 12 bases between. There are 16 residues in the CDR3. CDR3 sequence reads: CASSVGAGLDTGELFF. CDR3 coding DNA: TGTGCCAGCAGCGTAGGCGCGGGACTCGACACCGGGGAGCTGTTTTTT.

The sample holds one count of this clone. V gene TRBV2 combines with J gene TRBJ2-1, with D unclear. The CDR3 loop spans 13 amino acids. V dropped 2 bases and J dropped 7 bases, with 9 bases sitting between them. CDR1 SNHLY and CDR2 FYNNEI come from the germline V gene. This chain's CDR3 is CASSERQANEQFF. The CDR3 region has the DNA TGTGCCAGCAGTGAAAGGCAGGCAAATGAGCAGTTCTTC.

V and J are TRBV6-5 and TRBJ2-7; 8 bases map to TRBD1. The germline CDR1 and CDR2 sequences are MNHEY and SVGAGI. After removal of 5 bases from V and 0 bases from J, the junction contained 3 bases not matched to a gene. The CDR3 is made up of 14 amino acids. The CDR3 is CASSLDRDSYEQYF. CDR3 DNA: TGTGCCAGCAGTCTGGACAGGGACTCCTACGAGCAGTACTTC.

The chain employs TRBV27 and TRBJ1-2; maybe TRBD1 (5 bases). The CDR3 consists of 13 residues. Looked up from germline, CDR1 is MNHEY and CDR2 is SMNVEV (reference sequence). V gave up 7 bases and J gave up 3 bases, with 12 bases separating them. The CDR3 DNA reads TGTGCCAGCAAGGACAACGGGGACTATGGCTACACCTTC. Its translation is CASKDNGDYGYTF.

V is TRBV19 and J is TRBJ2-7, with D possibly being TRBD1 (5 bases). Germline CDR1 is LNHDA and CDR2 is SQIVND (reference sequence). Trimming took off 1 base at V and 1 base at J, with 14 bases between the two ends. The CDR3 spans 16 residues. This CDR3 is CASSIGTTQGSYEQYF. In DNA form, the CDR3 reads TGTGCCAGTAGTATAGGGACGACCCAGGGATCCTACGAGCAGTACTTC.

The chain links TRBV5-1 to TRBJ2-1, with 8 positions matching TRBD2. CDR1 SGHRS and CDR2 YFSETQ come from the germline V gene. V dropped 3 bases and J dropped 9; count of bases not matched to a gene: 14. The CDR3 sequence is 16 residues long. CDR3 DNA sequence: TGCGCCAGCAGCTGGGATCCGGGACTAGAGTTTAGTGAGCAGTTCTTC. Its translation is CASSWDPGLEFSEQFF.

This chain uses TRBV19 with TRBJ1-5; D possibly corresponds to TRBD1 (6 bases). The CDR3 runs to 14 residues. The V end lost 5 bases, the J end lost 8 bases, and 16 bases lay between the germline ends. Germline CDR1 LNHDA, CDR2 SQIVND (reference sequence). CDR3 sequence: CASSLQGGVKPQHF. The DNA for the CDR3 is TGTGCCAGTAGTCTACAGGGCGGAGTGAAGCCCCAGCATTTT.

The genes are TRBV6-1 and TRBJ2-2; 7 bases line up with TRBD1. Germline V gene lookup returns CDR1 MNHNS and CDR2 SASEGT. V gave up 2 bases and J gave up 6 bases; unmatched junction bases: 3. This CDR3 is built from 14 residues. The CDR3 bases are TGTGCCAGCAGTGAAAGGGGGCTTTCCGGGGAGCTGTTTTTT. Translated, it gives CASSERGLSGELFF.

The chain is built from TRBV5-8 and TRBJ1-1; D gene ambiguous. V gave up 7 bases and J gave up 4 bases, with 20 bases separating them. The CDR3 runs to 15 residues. The V gene's germline CDR1 is SGHTS and CDR2 YDEGEE. CDR3 amino acids: CASSFGEGWATEAFF. In nucleotides, the CDR3 is TGTGCCAGCTCCTTTGGGGAGGGTTGGGCCACTGAAGCTTTCTTT.

In nucleotides, the CDR3 is TGTGCCAGCAGCTACTCGGGAGGGGAAAAAAACATTCAGTACTTC. It yields the protein CASSYSGGEKNIQYF. The genes are TRBV11-2 and TRBJ2-4; TRBD2 aligns across 8 bases. This CDR3 is 15 amino acids long. The ends lost 4 bases at V and 4 bases at J; junction bases unmatched: 6. CDR1 is SGHAT and CDR2 is FQNNGV in the germline V gene.

The chain combines TRBV6-1 with TRBJ1-6, with a possible D match to TRBD1 (5 bases). V was pared by 2 bases and J by 8 bases, with 13 bases between. Germline CDR1 MNHNS, CDR2 SASEGT. The CDR3 length is 15 residues. The DNA for the CDR3 is TGTGCCAGCAGTGAACAGGGTCTTTTGGATTCACCCCTCCACTTT. Translation: CASSEQGLLDSPLHF.

The J gene is TRBJ2-2, the V gene TRBV11-2; 9 nucleotides align to TRBD1. J gave up 4 bases and V 2 bases, and 8 bases lay outside the gene matches. Germline-derived CDR1 and CDR2 are SGHAT and FQNNGV. CDR3 size: 17 residues. This chain's CDR3 is CASSLSPGQGFTGELFF. The CDR3 nucleotides are TGTGCCAGCAGCTTATCTCCGGGACAGGGCTTCACCGGGGAGCTGTTTTTT.

This sequence joins TRBV3-1 (or the pseudogene TRBV3-2) and TRBJ2-5; 9 bases match TRBD1. The CDR3 has 15 residues. Germline loops: CDR1 LGHDT, CDR2 YNNKEL (reference sequence). V was clipped by 1 base and J by 5 bases; unmatched bases: 5. The CDR3 DNA is TGTGCCAGCAGCCAAGCAACAGGGGGCCTGGAGACCCAGTACTTC. This encodes CASSQATGGLETQYF.

This clone was picked up a small number of times. The genes are TRBV30 and TRBJ1-2, with 7 bases identical to TRBD1. Germline trimming cut 2 bases from V and 2 bases from J; bases unmatched to any gene: 8. The CDR3 length is 15 residues. Germline V CDR1 and CDR2: GTSNPN, SVGIG (reference sequence). CDR3 sequence (DNA): TGTGCCTGGAGTTTTGGGGACAGACCCAACTATGGCTACACCTTC. Protein: CAWSFGDRPNYGYTF.

The CDR3, as DNA: TGTGCCATCTGGGACGGATACTCTGGAAACACCATATATTTT. This codes for CAIWDGYSGNTIYF. The chain couples TRBV10-3 to TRBJ1-3; D is possibly TRBD1 (5 bases). V was pared by 8 bases and J by 0 bases, with 11 bases between. CDR1 and CDR2 (germline): ENHRY, SYGVKD. The CDR3 consists of 14 residues.

The V and J genes are TRBV29-1 and TRBJ1-5, with D maybe TRBD1 (5 bases). CDR3 length equals 13 residues. V dropped 7 bases and J dropped 6 bases, with 16 bases sitting between them. Germline assignment: CDR1 SQVTM and CDR2 ANQGSEA. CDR3 DNA: TGCAGCGCAGGACCAGGGTTTGCTCAGCCCCAGCATTTT. It translates to CSAGPGFAQPQHF.

V is TRBV29-1 and J is TRBJ1-1; D gene ambiguous. CDR1 is SQVTM and CDR2 is ANQGSEA in the germline V gene. V was cut by 6 bases and J by 1 base, with 15 bases left in between. The CDR3 sequence is 14 residues long. CDR3 DNA: TGCAGCGTCCAAGCTCAAGAGCAGAACACTGAAGCTTTCTTT. Encoded protein: CSVQAQEQNTEAFF.

V gene TRBV2 combines with J gene TRBJ2-7; 7 nucleotides line up with TRBD2. Germline V gene sequence: CDR1 SNHLY, CDR2 FYNNEI. J gave up 1 base and V 6 bases, and 9 bases lay outside the gene matches. The CDR3 runs to 15 residues. The CDR3 is CASRDPRTSSYEQYF. The CDR3 DNA is TGTGCCAGCAGGGATCCGCGGACTAGTTCCTACGAGCAGTACTTC.

The rearrangement uses TRBV10-3 and TRBJ2-2, with TRBD2 matching 8 bases. The CDR3 runs 16 residues. V shed 3 bases and J 1 base; nucleotides not matched to a gene: 4. Germline V gene sequence: CDR1 ENHRY, CDR2 SYGVKD. In DNA form, the CDR3 reads TGTGCCATCAGTGACCTAACTAGCGGGAACACCGGGGAGCTGTTTTTT. Its translation is CAISDLTSGNTGELFF.

In this sample, this clone turned up a few times. V and J are TRBV5-3 and TRBJ2-3, with D possibly matching TRBD1 (7 bases). TRBV5-3 is sorted into the ORF group, with uncertain function. With 4 bases removed from V and 0 bases from J, the gap between germline ends came to 9 bases. The CDR3 has 14 amino acids. The CDR3 sequence: CARSPGGSTDTQYF. The CDR3 DNA sequence: TGTGCCAGAAGCCCAGGGGGGAGCACAGATACGCAGTATTTT.

This chain joins TRBV10-3 and TRBJ1-1; TRBD1 agrees at 8 bases. The CDR3 length is 18 residues. The germline V gene has CDR1 ENHRY and CDR2 SYGVKD. V dropped 4 bases and J dropped 1; count of bases not matched to a gene: 14. The CDR3 DNA follows: TGTGCCATCAGTGTGCTGGGGACAGGAATGGTTGGGAACACTGAAGCTTTCTTT. Amino acids: CAISVLGTGMVGNTEAFF.